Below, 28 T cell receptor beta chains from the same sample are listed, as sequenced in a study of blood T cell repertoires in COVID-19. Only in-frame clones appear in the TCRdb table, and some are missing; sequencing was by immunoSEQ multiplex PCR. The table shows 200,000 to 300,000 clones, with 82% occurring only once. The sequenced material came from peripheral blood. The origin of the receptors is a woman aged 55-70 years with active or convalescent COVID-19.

DNA of the CDR3: TGTGCCAGCAGTTACAGTAGAACAGGGCACACTGAAGCTTTCTTT. This encodes CASSYSRTGHTEAFF. The chain recombines TRBV6-5 with TRBJ1-1; the D gene is possibly TRBD1 (6 bases). CDR3 length equals 15 residues. Trimming shortened V by 2 bases and J by 3 bases, and 13 bases separated the two germline ends. Germline CDR1 MNHEY, CDR2 SVGAGI.

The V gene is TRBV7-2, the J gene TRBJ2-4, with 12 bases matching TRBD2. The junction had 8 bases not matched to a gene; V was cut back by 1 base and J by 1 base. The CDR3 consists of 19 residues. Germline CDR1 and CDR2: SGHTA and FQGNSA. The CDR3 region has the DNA TGTGCCAGCAGCTTAGACGATCTAGCGGGGGGGATGGCCAAAAACATTCAGTACTTC. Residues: CASSLDDLAGGMAKNIQYF. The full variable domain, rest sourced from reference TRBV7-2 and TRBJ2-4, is GAGVSQSPSNKVTEKGKDVELRCDPISGHTALYWYRQSLGQGLEFLIYFQGNSAPDKSGLPSDRFSAERTGGSVSTLTIQRTQQEDSAVYLCASSLDDLAGGMAKNIQYFGAGTRLSVL.

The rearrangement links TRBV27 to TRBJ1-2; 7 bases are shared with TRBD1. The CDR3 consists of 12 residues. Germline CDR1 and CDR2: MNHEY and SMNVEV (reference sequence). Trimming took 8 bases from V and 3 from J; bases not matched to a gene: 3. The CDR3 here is CASGDSYYGYTF. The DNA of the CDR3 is TGTGCCAGCGGGGACAGCTACTATGGCTACACCTTC.

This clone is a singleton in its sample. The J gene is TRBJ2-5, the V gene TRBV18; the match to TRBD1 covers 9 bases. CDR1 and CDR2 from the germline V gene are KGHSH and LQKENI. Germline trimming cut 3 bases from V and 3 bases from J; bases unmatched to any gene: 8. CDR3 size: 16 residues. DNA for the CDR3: TGTGCCAGCTCACCCGGCACCGGGACAGGGAAAGAGACCCAGTACTTC. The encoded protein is CASSPGTGTGKETQYF. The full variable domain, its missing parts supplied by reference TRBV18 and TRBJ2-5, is NAGVMQNPRHLVRRRGQEARLRCSPMKGHSHVYWYRQLPEEGLKFMVYLQKENIIDESGMPKERFSAEFPKEGPSILRIQQVVRGDSAAYFCASSPGTGTGKETQYFGPGTRLLVL.

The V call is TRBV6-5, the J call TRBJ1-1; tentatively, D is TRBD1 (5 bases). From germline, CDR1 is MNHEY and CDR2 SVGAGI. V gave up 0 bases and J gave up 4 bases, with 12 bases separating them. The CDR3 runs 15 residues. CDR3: CASSYSVGVGTEAFF. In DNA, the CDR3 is TGTGCCAGCAGTTACTCGGTAGGGGTTGGCACTGAAGCTTTCTTT.

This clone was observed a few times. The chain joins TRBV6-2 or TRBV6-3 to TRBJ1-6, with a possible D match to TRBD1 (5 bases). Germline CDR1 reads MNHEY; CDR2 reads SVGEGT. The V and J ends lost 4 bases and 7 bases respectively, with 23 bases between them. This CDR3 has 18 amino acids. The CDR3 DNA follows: TGTGCCAGCAGTTCCACTCCCACGGGACCCGGGGGGAATTCACCCCTCCACTTT. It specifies CASSSTPTGPGGNSPLHF.

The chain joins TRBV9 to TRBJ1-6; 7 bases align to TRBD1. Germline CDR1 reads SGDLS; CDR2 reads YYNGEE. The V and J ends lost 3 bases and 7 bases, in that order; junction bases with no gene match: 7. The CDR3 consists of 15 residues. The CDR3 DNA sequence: TGTGCCAGCAGCGCACAGGGGCGGCTAAATTCACCCCTCCACTTT. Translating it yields CASSAQGRLNSPLHF.

The CDR3 here is CASSRSPRTEAFF. In DNA, the CDR3 is TGTGCCAGCAGCCGATCCCCTCGTACTGAAGCTTTCTTT. This rearrangement joins TRBV7-8 to TRBJ1-1; no definite D call. Between the trimmed V and J ends, which lost 5 bases and 5 bases, there was a span of 12 bases. The CDR3 length is 13 residues. Looked up from germline, CDR1 is SGHVS and CDR2 is FQNEAQ.

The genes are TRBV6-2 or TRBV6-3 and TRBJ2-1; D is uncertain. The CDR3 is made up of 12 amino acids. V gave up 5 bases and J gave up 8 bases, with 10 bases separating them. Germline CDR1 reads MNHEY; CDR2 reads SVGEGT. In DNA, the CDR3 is TGTGCCAGCAGTAGGAGATCGTATGAGCAGTTCTTC. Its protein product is CASSRRSYEQFF.

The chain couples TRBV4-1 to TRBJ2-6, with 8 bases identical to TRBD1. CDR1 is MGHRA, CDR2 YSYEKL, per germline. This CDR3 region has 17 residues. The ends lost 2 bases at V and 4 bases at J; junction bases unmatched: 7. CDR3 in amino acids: CASSQPTGGPGANVLTF. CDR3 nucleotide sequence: TGCGCCAGCAGCCAACCAACAGGGGGACCAGGGGCCAACGTCCTGACTTTC.

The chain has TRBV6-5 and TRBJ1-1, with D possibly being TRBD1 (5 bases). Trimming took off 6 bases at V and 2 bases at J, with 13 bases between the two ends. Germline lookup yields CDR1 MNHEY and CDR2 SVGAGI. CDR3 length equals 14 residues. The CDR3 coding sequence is TGTGCCAGCAGCACTCGGGGGATTAACACTGAAGCTTTCTTT. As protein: CASSTRGINTEAFF.

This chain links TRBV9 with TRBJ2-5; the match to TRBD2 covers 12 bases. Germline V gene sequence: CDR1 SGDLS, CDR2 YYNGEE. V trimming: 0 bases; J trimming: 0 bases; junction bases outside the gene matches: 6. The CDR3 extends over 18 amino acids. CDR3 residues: CASSVGASGGAYQETQYF. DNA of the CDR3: TGTGCCAGCAGCGTAGGGGCTAGCGGGGGGGCCTACCAAGAGACCCAGTACTTC.

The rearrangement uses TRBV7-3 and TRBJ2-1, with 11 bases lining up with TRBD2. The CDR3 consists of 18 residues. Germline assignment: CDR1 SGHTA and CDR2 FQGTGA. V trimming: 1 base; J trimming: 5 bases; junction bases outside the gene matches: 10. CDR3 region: CASSLRSSGGQPHNEQFF. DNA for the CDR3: TGTGCCAGCAGCTTAAGGTCTAGCGGGGGGCAACCCCACAATGAGCAGTTCTTC.

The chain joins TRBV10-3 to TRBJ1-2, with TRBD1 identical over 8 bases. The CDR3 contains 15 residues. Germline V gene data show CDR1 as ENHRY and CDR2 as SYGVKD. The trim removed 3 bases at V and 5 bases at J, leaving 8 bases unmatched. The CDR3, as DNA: TGTGCCATCAGTGATCCAAGTAGGACAGGGTATGGCTACACCTTC. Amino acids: CAISDPSRTGYGYTF.

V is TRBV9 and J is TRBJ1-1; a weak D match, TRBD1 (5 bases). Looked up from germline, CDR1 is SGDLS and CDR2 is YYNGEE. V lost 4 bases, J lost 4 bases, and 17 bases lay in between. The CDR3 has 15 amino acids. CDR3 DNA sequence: TGTGCCAGCAGCCCGGGACTCCCCCTCAGCACTGAAGCTTTCTTT. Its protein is CASSPGLPLSTEAFF. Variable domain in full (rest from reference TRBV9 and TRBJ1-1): DSGVTQTPKHLITATGQRVTLRCSPRSGDLSVYWYQQSLDQGLQFLIQYYNGEERAKGNILERFSAQQFPDLHSELNLSSLELGDSALYFCASSPGLPLSTEAFFGQGTRLTVV.

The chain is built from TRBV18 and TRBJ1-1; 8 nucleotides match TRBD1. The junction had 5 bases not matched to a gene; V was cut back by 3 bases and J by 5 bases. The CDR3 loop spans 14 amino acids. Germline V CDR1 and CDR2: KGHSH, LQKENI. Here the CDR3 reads CASSPETGETEAFF. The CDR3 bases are TGTGCCAGCTCACCGGAGACAGGGGAGACTGAAGCTTTCTTT.

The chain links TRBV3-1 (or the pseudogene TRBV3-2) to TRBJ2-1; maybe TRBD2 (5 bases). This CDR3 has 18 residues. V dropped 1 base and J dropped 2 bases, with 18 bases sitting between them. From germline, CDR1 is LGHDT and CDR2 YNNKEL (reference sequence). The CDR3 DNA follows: TGTGCCAGCAGCCAAGCTCGCGCGAAACCCGGGACCTACAATGAGCAGTTCTTC. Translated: CASSQARAKPGTYNEQFF.

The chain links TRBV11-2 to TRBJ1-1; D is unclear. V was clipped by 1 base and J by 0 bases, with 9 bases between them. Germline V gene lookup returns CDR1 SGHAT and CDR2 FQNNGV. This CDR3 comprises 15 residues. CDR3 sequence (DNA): TGTGCCAGCAGCTTAGGGCCTAGTGTGAACACTGAAGCTTTCTTT. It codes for CASSLGPSVNTEAFF.

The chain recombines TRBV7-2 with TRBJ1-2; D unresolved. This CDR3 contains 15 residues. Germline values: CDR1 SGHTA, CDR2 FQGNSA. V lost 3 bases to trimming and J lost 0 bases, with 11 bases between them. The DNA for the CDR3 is TGTGCCAGCAGCTTCCCTCCGAGCGCTAACTATGGCTACACCTTC. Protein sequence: CASSFPPSANYGYTF.

The CDR3 protein is CATGGDNQPQHF. CDR3 nucleotide sequence: TGCGCCACCGGAGGGGATAATCAGCCCCAGCATTTT. The gene calls are TRBV10-2 and TRBJ1-5; the D gene is possibly TRBD1 (5 bases). This CDR3 is built from 12 residues. CDR1 is WSHSY and CDR2 is SAAADI in the germline V gene. The germline V and J ends were trimmed by 10 bases and 4 bases, with 11 bases remaining between them.

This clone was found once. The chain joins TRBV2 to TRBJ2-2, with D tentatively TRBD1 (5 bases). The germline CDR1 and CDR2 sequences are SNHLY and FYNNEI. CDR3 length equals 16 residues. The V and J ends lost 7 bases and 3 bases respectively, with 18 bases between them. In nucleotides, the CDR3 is TGTGCCAGCATCCCTGCGACAGTCTTAGACACCGGGGAGCTGTTTTTT. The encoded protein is CASIPATVLDTGELFF. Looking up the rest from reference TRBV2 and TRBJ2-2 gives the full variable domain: EPEVTQTPSHQVTQMGQEVILRCVPISNHLYFYWYRQILGQKVEFLVSFYNNEISEKSEIFDDQFSVERPDGSNFTLKIRSTKLEDSAMYFCASIPATVLDTGELFFGEGSRLTVL.

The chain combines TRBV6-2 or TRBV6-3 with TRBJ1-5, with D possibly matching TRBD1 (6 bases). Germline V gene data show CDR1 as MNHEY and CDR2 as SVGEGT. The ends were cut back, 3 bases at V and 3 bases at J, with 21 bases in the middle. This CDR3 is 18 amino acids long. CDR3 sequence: CASSYLTSQGRVNQPQHF. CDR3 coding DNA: TGTGCCAGCAGTTATCTTACAAGTCAGGGGAGGGTCAATCAGCCCCAGCATTTT.

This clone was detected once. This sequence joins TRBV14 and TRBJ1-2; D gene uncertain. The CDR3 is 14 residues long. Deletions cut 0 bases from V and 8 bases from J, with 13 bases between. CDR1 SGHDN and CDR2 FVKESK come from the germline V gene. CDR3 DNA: TGTGCCAGCAGCCAAGATCTGGAGGGTGACGGCTACACCTTC. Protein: CASSQDLEGDGYTF.

The CDR3 here is CASSLPPSTDTQYF. The CDR3 DNA reads TGTGCCAGCAGCTTACCTCCTTCCACAGATACGCAGTATTTT. The V call is TRBV13, the J call TRBJ2-3; D not resolved. Germline lookup yields CDR1 PRHDT and CDR2 FYEKMQ (reference sequence). V lost 2 bases and J 2 bases, leaving 8 bases between the germline ends. CDR3 size: 14 residues. Variable domain in full (rest from reference TRBV13 and TRBJ2-3): AAGVIQSPRHLIKEKRETATLKCYPIPRHDTVYWYQQGPGQDPQFLISFYEKMQSDKGSIPDRFSAQQFSDYHSELNMSSLELGDSALYFCASSLPPSTDTQYFGPGTRLTVL.

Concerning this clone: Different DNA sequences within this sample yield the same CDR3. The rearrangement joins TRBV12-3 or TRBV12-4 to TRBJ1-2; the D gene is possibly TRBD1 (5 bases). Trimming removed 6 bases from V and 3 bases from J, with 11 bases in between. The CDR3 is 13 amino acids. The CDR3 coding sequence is TGTGCCAGCAGCCTGTGGGGGGACTATGGCTACACCTTC. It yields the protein CASSLWGDYGYTF.

In DNA, the CDR3 is TGTGCCAGCAGCTTAGCGTCGGTAGATGGCTACACCTTC. It encodes CASSLASVDGYTF. J is TRBJ1-2 and V is TRBV7-2; D unclear. There are 13 residues in the CDR3. V dropped 0 bases and J dropped 6 bases, with 8 bases sitting between them. Germline loops: CDR1 SGHTA, CDR2 FQGNSA. The whole variable domain, filled in from reference TRBV7-2 and TRBJ1-2, reads GAGVSQSPSNKVTEKGKDVELRCDPISGHTALYWYRQSLGQGLEFLIYFQGNSAPDKSGLPSDRFSAERTGGSVSTLTIQRTQQEDSAVYLCASSLASVDGYTFGSGTRLTVV.

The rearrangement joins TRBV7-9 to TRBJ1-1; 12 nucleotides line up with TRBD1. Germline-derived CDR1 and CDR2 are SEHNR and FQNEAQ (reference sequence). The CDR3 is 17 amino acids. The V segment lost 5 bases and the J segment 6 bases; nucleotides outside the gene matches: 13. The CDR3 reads CASSPNRDRGLVAEAFF. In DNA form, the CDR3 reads TGTGCCAGCAGCCCCAACCGGGACAGGGGGCTTGTCGCTGAAGCTTTCTTT. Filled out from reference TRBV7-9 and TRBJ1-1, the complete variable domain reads DTGVSQNPRHKITKRGQNVTFRCDPISEHNRLYWYRQTLGQGPEFLTYFQNEAQLEKSRLLSDRFSAERPKGSFSTLEIQRTEQGDSAMYLCASSPNRDRGLVAEAFFGQGTRLTVV.

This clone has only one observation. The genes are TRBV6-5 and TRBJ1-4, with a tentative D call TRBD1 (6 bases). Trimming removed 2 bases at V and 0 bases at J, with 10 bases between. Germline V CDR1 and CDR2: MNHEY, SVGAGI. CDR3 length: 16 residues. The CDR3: CASSYGGAATNEKLFF. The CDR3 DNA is TGTGCCAGCAGTTACGGGGGCGCAGCAACTAATGAAAAACTGTTTTTT.